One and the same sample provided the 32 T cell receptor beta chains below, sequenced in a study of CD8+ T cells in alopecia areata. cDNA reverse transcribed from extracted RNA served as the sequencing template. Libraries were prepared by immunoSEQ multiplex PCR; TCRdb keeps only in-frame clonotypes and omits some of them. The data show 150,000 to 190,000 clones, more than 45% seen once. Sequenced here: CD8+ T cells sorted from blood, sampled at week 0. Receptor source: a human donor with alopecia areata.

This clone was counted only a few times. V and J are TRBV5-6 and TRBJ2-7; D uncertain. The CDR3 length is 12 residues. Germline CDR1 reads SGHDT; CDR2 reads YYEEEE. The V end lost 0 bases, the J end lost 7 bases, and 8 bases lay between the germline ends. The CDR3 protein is CASSLVNGEQYF. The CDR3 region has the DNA TGTGCCAGCAGCTTGGTGAACGGTGAGCAGTACTTC.

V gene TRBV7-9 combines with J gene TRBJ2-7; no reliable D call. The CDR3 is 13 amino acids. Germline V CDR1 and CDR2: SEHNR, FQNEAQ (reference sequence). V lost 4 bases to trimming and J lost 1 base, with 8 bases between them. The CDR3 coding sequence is TGTGCCAGCAGCTCTGGGTCGTCCTACGAGCAGTACTTC. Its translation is CASSSGSSYEQYF.

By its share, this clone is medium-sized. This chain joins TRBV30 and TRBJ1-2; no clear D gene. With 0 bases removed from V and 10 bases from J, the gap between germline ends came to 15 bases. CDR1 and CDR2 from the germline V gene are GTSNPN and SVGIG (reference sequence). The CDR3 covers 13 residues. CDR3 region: CAWSVSRYFVYTF. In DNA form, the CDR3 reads TGTGCCTGGAGTGTCTCCAGGTATTTTGTCTACACCTTC.

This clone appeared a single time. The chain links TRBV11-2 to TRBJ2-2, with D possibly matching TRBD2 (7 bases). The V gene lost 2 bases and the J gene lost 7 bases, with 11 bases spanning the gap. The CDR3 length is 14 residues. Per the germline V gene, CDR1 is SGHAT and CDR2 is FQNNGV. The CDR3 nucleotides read TGTGCCAGCAGCTTAAGGGGGGGCAGCGGGGAGCTGTTTTTT. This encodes CASSLRGGSGELFF.

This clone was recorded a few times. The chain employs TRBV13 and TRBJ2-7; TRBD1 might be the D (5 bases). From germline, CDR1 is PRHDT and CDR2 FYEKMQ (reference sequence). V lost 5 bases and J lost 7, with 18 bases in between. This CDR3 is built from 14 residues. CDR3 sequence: CASSLQGLADEQYF. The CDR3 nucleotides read TGTGCCAGCAGCCTCCAGGGATTAGCCGATGAGCAGTACTTC.

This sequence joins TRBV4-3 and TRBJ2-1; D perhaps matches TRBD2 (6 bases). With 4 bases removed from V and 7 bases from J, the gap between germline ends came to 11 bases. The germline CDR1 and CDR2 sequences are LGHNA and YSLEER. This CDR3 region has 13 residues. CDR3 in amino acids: CASSPARGNEQFF. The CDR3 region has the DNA TGCGCCAGCAGCCCAGCCCGGGGGAATGAGCAGTTCTTC.

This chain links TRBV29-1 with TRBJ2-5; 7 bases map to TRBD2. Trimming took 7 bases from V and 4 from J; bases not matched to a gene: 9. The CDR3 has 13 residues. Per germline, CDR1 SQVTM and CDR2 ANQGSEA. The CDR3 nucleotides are TGCAGCGCCACAGCGGGGAGGGTAGAGACCCAGTACTTC. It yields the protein CSATAGRVETQYF.

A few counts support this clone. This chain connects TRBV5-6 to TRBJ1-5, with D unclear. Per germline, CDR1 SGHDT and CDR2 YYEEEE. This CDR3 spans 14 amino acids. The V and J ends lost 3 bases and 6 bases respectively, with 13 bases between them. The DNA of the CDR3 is TGTGCCAGCAGCTCTGGTGGGATCGGTCAGCCCCAGCATTTT. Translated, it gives CASSSGGIGQPQHF.

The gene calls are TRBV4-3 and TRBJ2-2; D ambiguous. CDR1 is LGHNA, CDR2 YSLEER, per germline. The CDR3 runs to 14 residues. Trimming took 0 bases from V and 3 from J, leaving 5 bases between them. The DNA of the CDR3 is TGCGCCAGCAGCCAAGACCTCTACACCGGGGAGCTGTTTTTT. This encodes CASSQDLYTGELFF.

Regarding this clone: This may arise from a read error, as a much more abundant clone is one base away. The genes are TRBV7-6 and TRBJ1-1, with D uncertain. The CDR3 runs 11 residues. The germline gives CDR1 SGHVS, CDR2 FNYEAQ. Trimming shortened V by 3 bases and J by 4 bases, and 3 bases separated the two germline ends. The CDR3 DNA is TGTGCCAGCAGCTTGGGCACTGAAGCTTTCTTT. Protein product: CASSLGTEAFF.

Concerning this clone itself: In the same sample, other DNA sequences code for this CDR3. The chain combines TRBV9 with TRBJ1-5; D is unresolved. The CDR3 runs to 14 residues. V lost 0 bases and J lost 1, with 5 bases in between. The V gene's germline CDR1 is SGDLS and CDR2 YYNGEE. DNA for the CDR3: TGTGCCAGCAGCGTAGGTGGCAGCAATCAGCCCCAGCATTTT. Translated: CASSVGGSNQPQHF.

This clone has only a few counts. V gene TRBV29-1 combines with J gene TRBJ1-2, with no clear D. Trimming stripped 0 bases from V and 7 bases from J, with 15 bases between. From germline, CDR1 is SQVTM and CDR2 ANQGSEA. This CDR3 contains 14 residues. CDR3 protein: CSVEERAPWGGYTF. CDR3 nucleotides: TGCAGCGTTGAAGAACGGGCCCCCTGGGGTGGCTACACCTTC.

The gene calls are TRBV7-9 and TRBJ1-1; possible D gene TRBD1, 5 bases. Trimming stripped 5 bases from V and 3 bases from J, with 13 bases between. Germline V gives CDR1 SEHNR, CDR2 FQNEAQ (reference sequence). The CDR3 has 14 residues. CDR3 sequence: CASSPWDGDTEAFF. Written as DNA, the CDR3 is TGTGCCAGCAGCCCCTGGGACGGAGACACTGAAGCTTTCTTT. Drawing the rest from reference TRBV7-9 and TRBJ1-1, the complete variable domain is DTGVSQNPRHKITKRGQNVTFRCDPISEHNRLYWYRQTLGQGPEFLTYFQNEAQLEKSRLLSDRFSAERPKGSFSTLEIQRTEQGDSAMYLCASSPWDGDTEAFFGQGTRLTVV.

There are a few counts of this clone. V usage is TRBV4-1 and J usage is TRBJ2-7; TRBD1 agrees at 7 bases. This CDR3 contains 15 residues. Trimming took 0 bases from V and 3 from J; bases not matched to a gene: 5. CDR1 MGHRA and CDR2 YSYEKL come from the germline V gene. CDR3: CASSQDRGQIYEQYF. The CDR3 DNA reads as TGCGCCAGCAGCCAAGATAGGGGGCAGATCTACGAGCAGTACTTC.

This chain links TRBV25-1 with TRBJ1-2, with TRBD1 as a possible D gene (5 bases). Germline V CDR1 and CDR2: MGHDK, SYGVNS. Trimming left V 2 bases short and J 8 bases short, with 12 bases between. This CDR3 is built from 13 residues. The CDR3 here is CASSERGVDGYTF. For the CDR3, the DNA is TGTGCCAGCAGTGAACGAGGGGTTGACGGCTACACCTTC.

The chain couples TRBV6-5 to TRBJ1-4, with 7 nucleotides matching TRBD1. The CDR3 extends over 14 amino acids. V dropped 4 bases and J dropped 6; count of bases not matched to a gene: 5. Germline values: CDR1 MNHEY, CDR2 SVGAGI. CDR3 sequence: CASSFLTGDEKLFF. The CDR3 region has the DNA TGTGCCAGCAGTTTCCTAACAGGGGATGAAAAACTGTTTTTT.

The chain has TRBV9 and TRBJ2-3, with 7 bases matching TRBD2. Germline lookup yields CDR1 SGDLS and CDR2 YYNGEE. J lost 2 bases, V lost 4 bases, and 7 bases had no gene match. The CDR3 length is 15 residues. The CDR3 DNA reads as TGTGCCAGCAGCCTCCTAGCGGAATACACAGATACGCAGTATTTT. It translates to CASSLLAEYTDTQYF.

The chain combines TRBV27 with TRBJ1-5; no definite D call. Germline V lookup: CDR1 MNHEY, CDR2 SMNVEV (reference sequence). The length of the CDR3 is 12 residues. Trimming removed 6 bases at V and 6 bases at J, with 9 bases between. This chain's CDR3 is CASSLAGQPQHF. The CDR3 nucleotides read TGTGCCAGCAGCCTAGCAGGTCAGCCCCAGCATTTT.

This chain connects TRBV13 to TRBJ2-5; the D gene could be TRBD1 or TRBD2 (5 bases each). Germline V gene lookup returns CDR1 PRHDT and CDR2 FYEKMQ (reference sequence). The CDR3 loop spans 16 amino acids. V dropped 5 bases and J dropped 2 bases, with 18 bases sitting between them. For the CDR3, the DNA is TGTGCCAGCAGCCCCCCGGGGCCTAAGGAGCAAGAGACCCAGTACTTC. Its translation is CASSPPGPKEQETQYF.

The chain's CDR3 is CATSRDSGQGASQPQHF. Here the CDR3 DNA reads TGTGCCACCAGCAGAGATTCCGGGCAGGGAGCGTCTCAGCCCCAGCATTTT. The V gene is TRBV15, the J gene TRBJ1-5; D might be TRBD1 (5 bases). CDR3 length: 17 residues. Germline CDR1 and CDR2: LNHNV and YYDKDF (reference sequence). Trimming left V 0 bases short and J 6 bases short, with 18 bases between.

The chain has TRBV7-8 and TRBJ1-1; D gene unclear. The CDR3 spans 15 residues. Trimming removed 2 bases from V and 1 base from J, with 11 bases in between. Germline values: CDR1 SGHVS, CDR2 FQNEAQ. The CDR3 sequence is CASSLSGQGNTEAFF. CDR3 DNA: TGTGCCAGCAGCTTATCGGGTCAAGGGAACACTGAAGCTTTCTTT.

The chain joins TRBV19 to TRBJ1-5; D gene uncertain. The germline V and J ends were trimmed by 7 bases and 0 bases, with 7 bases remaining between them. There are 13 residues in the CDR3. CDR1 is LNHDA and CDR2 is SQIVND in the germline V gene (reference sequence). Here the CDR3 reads CASNRASNQPQHF. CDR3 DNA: TGTGCCAGTAATCGGGCTAGCAATCAGCCCCAGCATTTT.

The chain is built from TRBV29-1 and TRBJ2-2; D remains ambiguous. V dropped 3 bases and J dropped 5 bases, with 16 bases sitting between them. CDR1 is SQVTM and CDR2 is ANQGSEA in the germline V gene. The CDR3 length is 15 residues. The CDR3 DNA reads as TGCAGCGTTGAGTGGGCAGGTCTCGAAACCGGGGAGCTGTTTTTT. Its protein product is CSVEWAGLETGELFF.

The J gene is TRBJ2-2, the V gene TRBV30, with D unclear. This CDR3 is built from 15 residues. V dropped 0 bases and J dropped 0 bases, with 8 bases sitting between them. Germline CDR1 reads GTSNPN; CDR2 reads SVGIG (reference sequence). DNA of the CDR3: TGTGCCTGGAGTGTAAGCCGGGCGAACACCGGGGAGCTGTTTTTT. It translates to CAWSVSRANTGELFF. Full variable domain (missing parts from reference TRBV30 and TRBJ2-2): SQTIHQWPATLVQPVGSPLSLECTVEGTSNPNLYWYRQAAGRGLQLLFYSVGIGQISSEVPQNLSASRPQDRQFILSSKKLLLSDSGFYLCAWSVSRANTGELFFGEGSRLTVL.

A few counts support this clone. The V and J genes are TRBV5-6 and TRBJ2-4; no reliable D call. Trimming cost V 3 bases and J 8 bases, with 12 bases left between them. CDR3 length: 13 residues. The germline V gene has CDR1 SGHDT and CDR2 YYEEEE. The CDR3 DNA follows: TGTGCCAGCAGCTCGGGCAGTATAGACATTCAGTACTTC. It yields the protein CASSSGSIDIQYF.

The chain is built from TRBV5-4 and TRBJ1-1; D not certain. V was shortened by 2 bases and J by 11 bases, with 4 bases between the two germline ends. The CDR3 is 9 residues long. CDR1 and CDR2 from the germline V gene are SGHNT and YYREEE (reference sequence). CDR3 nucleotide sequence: TGTGCCAGCAGCTTTAGGGCTTTCTTT. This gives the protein CASSFRAFF.

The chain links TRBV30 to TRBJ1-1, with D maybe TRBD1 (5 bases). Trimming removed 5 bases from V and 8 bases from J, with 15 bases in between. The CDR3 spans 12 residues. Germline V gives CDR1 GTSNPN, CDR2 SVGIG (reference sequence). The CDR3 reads CAWGGTVEEAFF. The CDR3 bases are TGTGCCTGGGGAGGGACGGTAGAAGAAGCTTTCTTT.

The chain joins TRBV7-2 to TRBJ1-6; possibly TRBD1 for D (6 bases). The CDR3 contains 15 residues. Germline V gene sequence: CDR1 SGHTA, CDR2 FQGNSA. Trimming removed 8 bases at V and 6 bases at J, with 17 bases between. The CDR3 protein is CASQLDGGPNSPLHF. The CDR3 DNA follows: TGTGCCAGCCAGCTAGACGGGGGCCCTAATTCACCCCTCCACTTT.

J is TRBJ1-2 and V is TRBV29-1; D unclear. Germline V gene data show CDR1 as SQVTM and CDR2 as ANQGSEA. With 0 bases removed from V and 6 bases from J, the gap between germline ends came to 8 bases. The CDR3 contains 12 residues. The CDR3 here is CSVEESGDGYTF. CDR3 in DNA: TGCAGCGTTGAAGAGTCCGGGGATGGCTACACCTTC.

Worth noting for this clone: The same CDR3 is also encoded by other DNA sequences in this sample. For the CDR3, the DNA is TGTGCCAGCAGCTTAGTGGGACAGGGGGAGACCCAGTACTTC. It is translated as CASSLVGQGETQYF. V and J are TRBV7-9 and TRBJ2-5, with 10 bases fitting TRBD1. V shed 1 base, J shed 5 bases, and the junction held 1 base outside the gene matches. CDR3 length equals 14 residues. Germline values: CDR1 SEHNR, CDR2 FQNEAQ (reference sequence). The full variable domain, rest sourced from reference TRBV7-9 and TRBJ2-5, is DTGVSQNPRHKITKRGQNVTFRCDPISEHNRLYWYRQTLGQGPEFLTYFQNEAQLEKSRLLSDRFSAERPKGSFSTLEIQRTEQGDSAMYLCASSLVGQGETQYFGPGTRLLVL.

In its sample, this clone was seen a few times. The CDR3 is CAWNLGADTQYF. CDR3 in DNA: TGTGCCTGGAATTTGGGGGCGGATACGCAGTATTTT. The rearrangement uses TRBV30 and TRBJ2-3, with D tentatively TRBD1 (6 bases). This CDR3 region has 12 residues. V lost 4 bases to trimming and J lost 6 bases, with 11 bases between them. The V gene's germline CDR1 is GTSNPN and CDR2 SVGIG (reference sequence).

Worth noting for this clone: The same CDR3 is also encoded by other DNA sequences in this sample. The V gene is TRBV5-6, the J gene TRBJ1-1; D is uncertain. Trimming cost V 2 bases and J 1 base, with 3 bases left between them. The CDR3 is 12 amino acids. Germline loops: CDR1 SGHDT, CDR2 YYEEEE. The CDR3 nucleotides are TGTGCCAGCAGCTTCGGGAACACTGAAGCTTTCTTT. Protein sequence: CASSFGNTEAFF.